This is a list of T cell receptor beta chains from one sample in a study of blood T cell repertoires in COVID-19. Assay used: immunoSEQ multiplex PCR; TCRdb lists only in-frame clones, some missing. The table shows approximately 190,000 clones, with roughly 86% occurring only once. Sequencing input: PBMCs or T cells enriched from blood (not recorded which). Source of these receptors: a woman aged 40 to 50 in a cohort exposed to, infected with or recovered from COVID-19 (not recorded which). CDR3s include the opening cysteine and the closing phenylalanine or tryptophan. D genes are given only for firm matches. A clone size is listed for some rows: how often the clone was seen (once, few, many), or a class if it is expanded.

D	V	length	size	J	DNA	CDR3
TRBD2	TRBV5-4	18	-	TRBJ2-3	TGTGCCAGCAGCTTGGGGGCTAGCGGCCGCCCCCTGGAAGATACGCAGTATTTT	CASSLGASGRPLEDTQYF
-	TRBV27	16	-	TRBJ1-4	TGTGCCAGCAGTTTATCTCCGGGACAAAGTAATGAAAAACTGTTTTTT	CASSLSPGQSNEKLFF
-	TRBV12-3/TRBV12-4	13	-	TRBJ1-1	TGTGCCAGCAGTTCCGGGACAATCACTGAAGCTTTCTTT	CASSSGTITEAFF
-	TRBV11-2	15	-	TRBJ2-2	TGTGCCAGCAGTCCCGGGTCGGCCAACACCGGGGAGCTGTTTTTT	CASSPGSANTGELFF
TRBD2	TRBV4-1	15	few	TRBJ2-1	TGCGCCAGCAGCCATGCTAGCGGGGGGGCCAATGAGCAGTTCTTC	CASSHASGGANEQFF
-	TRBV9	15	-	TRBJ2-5	TGTGCCAGCAGCGTATCCGGCGGGGATCAAGAGACCCAGTACTTC	CASSVSGGDQETQYF
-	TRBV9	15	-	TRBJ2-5	TGTGCCAGCAGCGTAGGCGGAGGGCGGGGCGAGACCCAGTACTTC	CASSVGGGRGETQYF
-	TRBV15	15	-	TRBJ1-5	TGTGCCACCAGACTTGGGGGGTCGAGCAATCAGCCCCAGCATTTT	CATRLGGSSNQPQHF
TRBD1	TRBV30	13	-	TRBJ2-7	TGTGCCTGGACCGGGGACAGGGGTAGGGAGCAGTACTTC	CAWTGDRGREQYF
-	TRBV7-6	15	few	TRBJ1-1	TGTGCCAGCAGCCACCAGGGGACCTTGAACACTGAAGCTTTCTTT	CASSHQGTLNTEAFF
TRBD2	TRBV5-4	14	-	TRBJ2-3	TGTGCCAGCAGCGCGGGGGGGCCTGAAAATACGCAGTATTTT	CASSAGGPENTQYF
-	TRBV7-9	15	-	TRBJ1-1	TGTGCCAGCAGCTTAGAACACCTCTGGAACACTGAAGCTTTCTTT	CASSLEHLWNTEAFF
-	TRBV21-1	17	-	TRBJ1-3	TGTGCCAGCAGCTCCCAGGACAGGGAAAGCTCTGGAAACACCATATATTTT	CASSSQDRESSGNTIYF
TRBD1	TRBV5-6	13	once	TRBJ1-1	TGTGCCAGCAGCTGGAGGGACAGGGACGTAGCTTTCTTT	CASSWRDRDVAFF
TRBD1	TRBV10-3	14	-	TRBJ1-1	TGTGCCATCAGAGAGACAGGGATGAACACTGAAGCTTTCTTT	CAIRETGMNTEAFF
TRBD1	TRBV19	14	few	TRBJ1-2	TGTGCCAGTAGGGCCGCGGACAGGGGGTATGGCTACACCTTC	CASRAADRGYGYTF
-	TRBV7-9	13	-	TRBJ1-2	TGTGCCAGCACCCCCGGGAGTGGCTATGGCTACACCTTC	CASTPGSGYGYTF
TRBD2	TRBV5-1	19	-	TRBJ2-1	TGCGCCAGCAGCTTAGCCTCCGGGACTAGCGTAGGCTCCTACAATGAGCAGTTCTTC	CASSLASGTSVGSYNEQFF
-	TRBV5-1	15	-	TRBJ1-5	TGCGCCAGCAGCTCTACAGGCGGGGCGAATCAGCCCCAGCATTTT	CASSSTGGANQPQHF
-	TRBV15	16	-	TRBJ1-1	TGTGCCACCAGCAGTCCGGTGAGACATTTAAACACTGAAGCTTTCTTT	CATSSPVRHLNTEAFF
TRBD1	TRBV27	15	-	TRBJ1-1	TGTGCCAGCAGTTTATCGGGGCGGACAGGGTATGAAGCTTTCTTT	CASSLSGRTGYEAFF
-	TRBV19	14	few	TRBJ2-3	TGTGCCAGTAGTATTGGACATGACACAGATACGCAGTATTTT	CASSIGHDTDTQYF
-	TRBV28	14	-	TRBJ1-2	TGTGCCAGCAGTTTATTGTATTTGAAGAGGGGCTACACCTTC	CASSLLYLKRGYTF
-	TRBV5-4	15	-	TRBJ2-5	TGTGCCAGCAGCCCCACGCGGTGGGGCGAAGAGACCCAGTACTTC	CASSPTRWGEETQYF
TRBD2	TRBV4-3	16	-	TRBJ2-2	TGCGCCAGCAGCCAAGCCGGGACTAGGGACGGCGGGGAGCTGTTTTTT	CASSQAGTRDGGELFF
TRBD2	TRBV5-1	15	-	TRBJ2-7	TGCGCCAGCAGCTTGGCGGGCGGGGGGGCGTACGAGCAGTACTTC	CASSLAGGGAYEQYF
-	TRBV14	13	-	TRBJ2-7	TGTGCCAGCAGCCAAGATCTGGTTTCCGGGCAGTACTTC	CASSQDLVSGQYF
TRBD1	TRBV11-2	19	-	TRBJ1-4	TGTGCCAGCAGCTCGTACAGGGGGCCCTTAAACTCAACTAATGAAAAACTGTTTTTT	CASSSYRGPLNSTNEKLFF
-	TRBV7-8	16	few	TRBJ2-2	TGTGCCAGCATTCACCGCGGGACAGTCAACACCGGGGAGCTGTTTTTT	CASIHRGTVNTGELFF
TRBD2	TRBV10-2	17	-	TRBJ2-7	TGCGCCAGCAGTGAACCCCGAACTAGCGGGAGGTCCTACGAGCAGTACTTC	CASSEPRTSGRSYEQYF
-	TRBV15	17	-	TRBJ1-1	TGTGCCACCAGCAGAGGCCGAGGAGGCGGTATGAACACTGAAGCTTTCTTT	CATSRGRGGGMNTEAFF
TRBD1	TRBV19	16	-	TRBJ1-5	TGTGCCAGTAGTGGGGGGACAGGGGGTAAGGTTCAGCCCCAGCATTTT	CASSGGTGGKVQPQHF
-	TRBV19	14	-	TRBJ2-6	TGTGCCAGTAGTGTCTGGGCCGGGGCCAACGTCCTGACTTTC	CASSVWAGANVLTF
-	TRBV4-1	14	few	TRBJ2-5	TGCGCCAGCAGCCAAGAAGTCAGGCAAGACACCCAGTACTTC	CASSQEVRQDTQYF
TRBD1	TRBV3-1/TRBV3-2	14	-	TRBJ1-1	TGTGCCAGCAGCGCGGGACAGGGAAACACTGAAGCTTTCTTT	CASSAGQGNTEAFF
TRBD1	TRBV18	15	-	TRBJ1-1	TGTGCCAGCTCACCGACAGGGGGCCGGACCACTGAAGCTTTCTTT	CASSPTGGRTTEAFF
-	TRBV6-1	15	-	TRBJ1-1	TGTGCCAGCAGTGATAAGGTTAGCATGAACACTGAAGCTTTCTTT	CASSDKVSMNTEAFF
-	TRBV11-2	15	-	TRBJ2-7	TGTGCCAGCAGCTTGCCAAGCGGTTCCTCCTACGAGCAGTACTTC	CASSLPSGSSYEQYF
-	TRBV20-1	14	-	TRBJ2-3	TGCAGTGCTAGTACCGGGGAGGGCACAGATACGCAGTATTTT	CSASTGEGTDTQYF
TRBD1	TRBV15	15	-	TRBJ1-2	TGTGCCACCAGCGAAGGGACAGGGGTTAACTATGGCTACACCTTC	CATSEGTGVNYGYTF
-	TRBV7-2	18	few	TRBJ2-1	TGTGCCAGCAGCTTACGCCCCGTCGGGATTAGCTCCTACAATGAGCAGTTCTTC	CASSLRPVGISSYNEQFF
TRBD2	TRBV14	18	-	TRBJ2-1	TGTGCCAGCAGCCAAGATTGGGGCCTAGCGGGCTATTACAATGAGCAGTTCTTC	CASSQDWGLAGYYNEQFF
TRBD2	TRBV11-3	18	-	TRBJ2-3	TGTGCCAGCAGCTCCCCCAGAGGAGCGGGAGGCCGCACAGATACGCAGTATTTT	CASSSPRGAGGRTDTQYF
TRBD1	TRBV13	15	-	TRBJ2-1	TGTGCCAGCAGCATAGGACAGGGAGCGTACAATGAGCAGTTCTTC	CASSIGQGAYNEQFF
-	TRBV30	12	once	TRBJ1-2	TGTGCCTGGAGTCCGGGACTCTATGGCTACACCTTC	CAWSPGLYGYTF
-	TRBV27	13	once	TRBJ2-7	TGTGCCAGCAGTCCCCCCGGGGGCTACGAGCAGTACTTC	CASSPPGGYEQYF
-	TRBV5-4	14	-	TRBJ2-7	TGTGCCAGCACCCGACCCGGAGACTCCTACGAGCAGTACTTC	CASTRPGDSYEQYF
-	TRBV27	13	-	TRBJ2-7	TGTGCCAGCAGTTTAGGTCAGGCGGGTGAGCAGTACTTC	CASSLGQAGEQYF
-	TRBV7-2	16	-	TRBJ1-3	TGTGCCAGCAGGCTTCGGACAGACAACTCTGGAAACACCATATATTTT	CASRLRTDNSGNTIYF
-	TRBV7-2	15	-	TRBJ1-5	TGTGCCAGCAGCTTAGGACAGACCAGCAATCAGCCCCAGCATTTT	CASSLGQTSNQPQHF
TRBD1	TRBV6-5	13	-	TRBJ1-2	TGTGCCAGCAGGACAGGGGGGCACTATGGCTACACCTTC	CASRTGGHYGYTF
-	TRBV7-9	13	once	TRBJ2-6	TGTGCCCTCCTCTTATCTGGGGCCAACGTCCTGACTTTC	CALLLSGANVLTF
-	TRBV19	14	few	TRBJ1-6	TGTGCCAGTAGTATACAGGGGTACAATTCACCCCTCCACTTT	CASSIQGYNSPLHF
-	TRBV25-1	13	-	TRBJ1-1	TGTGCCAGCAGCCTGGGACAGAACACTGAAGCTTTCTTT	CASSLGQNTEAFF
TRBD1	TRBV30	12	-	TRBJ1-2	TGTGCCGGGACAGGTTTGAACTATGGCTACACCTTC	CAGTGLNYGYTF
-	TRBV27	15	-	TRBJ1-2	TGTGCCAGCAGTTTAAATCCAGGCTCCCTCTATGGCTACACCTTC	CASSLNPGSLYGYTF
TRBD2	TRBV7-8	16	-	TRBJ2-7	TGTGCCAGCAGCCTGTTATCTAGCGGGAGAGCGAACGAGCAGTACTTC	CASSLLSSGRANEQYF
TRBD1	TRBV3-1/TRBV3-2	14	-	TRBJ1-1	TGTGCTGCGGGACAGGAGTCTATGAACACTGAAGCTTTCTTT	CAAGQESMNTEAFF
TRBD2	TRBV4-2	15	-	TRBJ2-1	TGTGCCAGCAGCCAAGAACTAGCGGGAGTTTATGAGCAGTTCTTC	CASSQELAGVYEQFF